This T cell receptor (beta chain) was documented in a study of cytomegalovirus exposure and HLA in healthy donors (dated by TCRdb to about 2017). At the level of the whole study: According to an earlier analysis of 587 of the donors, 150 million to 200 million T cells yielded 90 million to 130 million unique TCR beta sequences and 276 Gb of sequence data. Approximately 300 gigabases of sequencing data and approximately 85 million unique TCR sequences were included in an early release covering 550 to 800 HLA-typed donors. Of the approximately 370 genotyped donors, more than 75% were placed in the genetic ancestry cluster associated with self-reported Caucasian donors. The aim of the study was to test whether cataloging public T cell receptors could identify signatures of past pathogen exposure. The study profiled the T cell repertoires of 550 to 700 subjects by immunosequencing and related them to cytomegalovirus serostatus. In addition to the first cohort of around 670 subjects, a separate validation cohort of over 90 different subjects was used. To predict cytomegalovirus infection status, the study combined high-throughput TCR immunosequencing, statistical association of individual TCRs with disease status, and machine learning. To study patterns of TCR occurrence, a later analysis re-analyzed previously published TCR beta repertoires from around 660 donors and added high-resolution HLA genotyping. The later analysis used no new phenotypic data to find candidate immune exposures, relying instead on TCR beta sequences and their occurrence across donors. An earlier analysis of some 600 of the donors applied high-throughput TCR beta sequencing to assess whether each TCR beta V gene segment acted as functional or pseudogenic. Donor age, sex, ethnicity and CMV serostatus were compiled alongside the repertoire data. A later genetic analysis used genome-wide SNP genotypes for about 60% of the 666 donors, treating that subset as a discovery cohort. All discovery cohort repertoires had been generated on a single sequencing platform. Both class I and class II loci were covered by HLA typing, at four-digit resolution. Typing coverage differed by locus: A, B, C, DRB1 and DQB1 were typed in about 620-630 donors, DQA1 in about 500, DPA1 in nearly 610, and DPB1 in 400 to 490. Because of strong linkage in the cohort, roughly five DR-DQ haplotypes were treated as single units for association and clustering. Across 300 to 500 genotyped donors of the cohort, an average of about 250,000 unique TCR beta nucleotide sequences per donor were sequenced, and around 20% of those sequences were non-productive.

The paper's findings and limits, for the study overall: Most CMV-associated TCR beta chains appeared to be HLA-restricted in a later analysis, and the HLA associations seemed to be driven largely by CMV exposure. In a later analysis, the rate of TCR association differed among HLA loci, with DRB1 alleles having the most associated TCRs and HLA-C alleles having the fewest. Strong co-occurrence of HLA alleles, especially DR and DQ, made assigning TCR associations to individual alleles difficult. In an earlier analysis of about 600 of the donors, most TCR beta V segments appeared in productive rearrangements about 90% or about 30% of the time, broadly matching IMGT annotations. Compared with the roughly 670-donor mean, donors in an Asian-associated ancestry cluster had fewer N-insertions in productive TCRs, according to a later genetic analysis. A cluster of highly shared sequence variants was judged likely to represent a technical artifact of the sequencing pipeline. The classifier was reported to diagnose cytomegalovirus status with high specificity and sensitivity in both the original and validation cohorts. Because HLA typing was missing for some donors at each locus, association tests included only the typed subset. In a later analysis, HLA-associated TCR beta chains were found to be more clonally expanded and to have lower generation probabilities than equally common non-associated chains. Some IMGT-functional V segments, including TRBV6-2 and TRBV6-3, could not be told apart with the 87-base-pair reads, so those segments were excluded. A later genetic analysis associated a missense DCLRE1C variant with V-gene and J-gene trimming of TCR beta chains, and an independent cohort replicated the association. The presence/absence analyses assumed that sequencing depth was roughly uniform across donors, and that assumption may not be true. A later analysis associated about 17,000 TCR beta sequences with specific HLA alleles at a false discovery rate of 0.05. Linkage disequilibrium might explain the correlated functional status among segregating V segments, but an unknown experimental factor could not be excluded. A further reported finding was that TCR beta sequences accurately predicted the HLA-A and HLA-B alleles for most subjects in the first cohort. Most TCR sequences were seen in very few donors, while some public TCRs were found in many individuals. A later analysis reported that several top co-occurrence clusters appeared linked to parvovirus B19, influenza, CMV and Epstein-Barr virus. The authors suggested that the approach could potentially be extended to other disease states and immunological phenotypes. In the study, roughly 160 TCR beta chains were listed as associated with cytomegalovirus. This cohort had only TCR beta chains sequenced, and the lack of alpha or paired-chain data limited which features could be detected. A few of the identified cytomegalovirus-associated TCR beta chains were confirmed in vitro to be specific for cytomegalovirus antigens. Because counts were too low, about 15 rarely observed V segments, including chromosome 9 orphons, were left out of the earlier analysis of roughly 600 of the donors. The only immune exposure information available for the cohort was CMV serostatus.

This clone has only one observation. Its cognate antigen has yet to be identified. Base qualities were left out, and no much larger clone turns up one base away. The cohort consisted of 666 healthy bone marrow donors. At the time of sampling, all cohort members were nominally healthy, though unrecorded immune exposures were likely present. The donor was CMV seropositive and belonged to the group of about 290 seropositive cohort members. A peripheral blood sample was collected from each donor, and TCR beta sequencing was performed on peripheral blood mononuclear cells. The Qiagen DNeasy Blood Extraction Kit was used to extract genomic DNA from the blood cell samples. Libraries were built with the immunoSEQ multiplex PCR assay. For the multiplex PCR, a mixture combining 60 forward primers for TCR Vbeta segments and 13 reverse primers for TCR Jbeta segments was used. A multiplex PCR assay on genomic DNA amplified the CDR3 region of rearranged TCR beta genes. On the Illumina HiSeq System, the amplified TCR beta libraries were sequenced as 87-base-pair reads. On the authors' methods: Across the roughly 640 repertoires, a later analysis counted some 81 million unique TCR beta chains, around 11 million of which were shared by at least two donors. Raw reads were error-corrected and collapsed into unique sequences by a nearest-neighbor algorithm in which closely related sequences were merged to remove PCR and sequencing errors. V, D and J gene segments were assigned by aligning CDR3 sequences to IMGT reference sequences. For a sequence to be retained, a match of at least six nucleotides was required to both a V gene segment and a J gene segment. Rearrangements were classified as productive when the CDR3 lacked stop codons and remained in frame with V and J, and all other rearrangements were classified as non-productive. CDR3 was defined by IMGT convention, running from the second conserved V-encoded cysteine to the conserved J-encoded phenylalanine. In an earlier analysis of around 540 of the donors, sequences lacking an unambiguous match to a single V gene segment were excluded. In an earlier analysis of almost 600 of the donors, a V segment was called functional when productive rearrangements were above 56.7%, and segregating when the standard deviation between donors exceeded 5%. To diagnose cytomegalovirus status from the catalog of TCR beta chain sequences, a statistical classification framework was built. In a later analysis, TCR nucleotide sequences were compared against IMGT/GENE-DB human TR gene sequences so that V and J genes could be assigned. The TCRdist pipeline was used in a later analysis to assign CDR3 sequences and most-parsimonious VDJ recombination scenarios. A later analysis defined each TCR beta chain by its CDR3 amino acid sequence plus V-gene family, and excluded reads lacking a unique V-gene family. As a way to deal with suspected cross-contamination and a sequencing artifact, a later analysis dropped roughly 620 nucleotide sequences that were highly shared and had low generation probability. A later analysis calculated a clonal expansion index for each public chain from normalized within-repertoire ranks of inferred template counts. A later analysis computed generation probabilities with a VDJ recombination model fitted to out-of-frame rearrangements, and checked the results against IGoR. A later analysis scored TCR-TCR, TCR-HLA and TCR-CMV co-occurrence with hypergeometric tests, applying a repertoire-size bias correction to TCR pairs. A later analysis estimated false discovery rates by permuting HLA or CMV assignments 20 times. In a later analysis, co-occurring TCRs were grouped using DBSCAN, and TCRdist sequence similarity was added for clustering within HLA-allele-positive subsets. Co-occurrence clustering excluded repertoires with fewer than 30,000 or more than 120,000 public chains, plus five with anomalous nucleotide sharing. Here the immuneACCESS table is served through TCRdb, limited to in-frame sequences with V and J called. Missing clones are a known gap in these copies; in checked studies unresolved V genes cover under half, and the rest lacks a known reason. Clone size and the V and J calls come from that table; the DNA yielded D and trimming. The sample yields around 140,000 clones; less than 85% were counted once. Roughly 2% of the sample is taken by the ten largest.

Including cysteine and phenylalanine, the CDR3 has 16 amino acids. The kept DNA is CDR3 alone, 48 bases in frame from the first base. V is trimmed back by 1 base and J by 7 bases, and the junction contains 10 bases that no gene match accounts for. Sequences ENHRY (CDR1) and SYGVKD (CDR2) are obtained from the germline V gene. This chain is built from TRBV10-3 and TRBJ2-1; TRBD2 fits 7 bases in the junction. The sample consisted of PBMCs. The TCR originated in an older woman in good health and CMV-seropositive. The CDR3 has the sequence CAISELASGGLNEQFF. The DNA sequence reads TGTGCCATCAGTGAGTTGGCTAGCGGTGGTCTGAATGAGCAGTTCTTC.